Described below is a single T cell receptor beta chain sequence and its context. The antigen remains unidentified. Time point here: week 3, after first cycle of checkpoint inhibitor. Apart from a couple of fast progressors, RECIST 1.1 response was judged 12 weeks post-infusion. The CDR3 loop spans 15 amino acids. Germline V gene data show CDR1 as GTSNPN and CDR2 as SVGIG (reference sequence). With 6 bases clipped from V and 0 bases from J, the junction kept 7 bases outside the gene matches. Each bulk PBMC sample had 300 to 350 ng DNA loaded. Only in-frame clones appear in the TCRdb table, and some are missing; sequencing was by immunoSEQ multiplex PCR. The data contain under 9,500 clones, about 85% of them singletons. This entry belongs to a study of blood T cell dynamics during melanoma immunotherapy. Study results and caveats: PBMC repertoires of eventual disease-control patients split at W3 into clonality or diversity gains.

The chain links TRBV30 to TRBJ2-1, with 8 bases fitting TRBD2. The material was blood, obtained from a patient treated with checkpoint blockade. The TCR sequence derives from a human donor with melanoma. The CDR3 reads CACATSGSSYNEQFF. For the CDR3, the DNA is TGTGCCTGTGCCACTAGCGGTAGCTCCTACAATGAGCAGTTCTTC.